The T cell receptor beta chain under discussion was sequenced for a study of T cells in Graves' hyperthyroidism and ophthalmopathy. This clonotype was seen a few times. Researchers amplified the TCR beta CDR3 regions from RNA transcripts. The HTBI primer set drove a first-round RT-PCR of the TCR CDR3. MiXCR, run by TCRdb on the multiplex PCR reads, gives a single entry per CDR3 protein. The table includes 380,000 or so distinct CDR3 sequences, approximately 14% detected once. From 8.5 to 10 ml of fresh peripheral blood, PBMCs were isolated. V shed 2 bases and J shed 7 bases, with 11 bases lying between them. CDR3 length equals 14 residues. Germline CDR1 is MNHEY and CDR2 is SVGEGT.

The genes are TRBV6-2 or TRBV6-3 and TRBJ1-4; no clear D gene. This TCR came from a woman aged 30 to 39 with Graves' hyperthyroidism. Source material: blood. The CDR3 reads CASSYSLRSEKLFF. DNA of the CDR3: TGTGCCAGCAGTTACAGCCTCCGGAGTGAAAAACTGTTTTTT.